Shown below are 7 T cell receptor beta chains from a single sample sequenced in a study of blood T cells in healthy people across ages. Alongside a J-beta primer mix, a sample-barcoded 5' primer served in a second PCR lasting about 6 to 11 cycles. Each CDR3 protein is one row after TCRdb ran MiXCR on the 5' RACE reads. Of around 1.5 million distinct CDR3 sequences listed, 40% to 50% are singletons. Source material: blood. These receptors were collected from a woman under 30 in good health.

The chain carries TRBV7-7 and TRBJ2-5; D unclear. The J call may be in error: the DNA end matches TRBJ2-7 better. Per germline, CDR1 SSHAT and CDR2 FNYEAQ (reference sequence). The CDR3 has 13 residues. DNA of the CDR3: TGTGCCAGCAGCTTAGCGGGGTCGTCCGAGCAGTACTTC. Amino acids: CASSLAGSSEQYF.

The CDR3, as DNA: TGTGCCAGCAGCTGGGGGACTAGCGGGGGGTACAATGAGCAGTTCTTC. This gives the protein CASSWGTSGGYNEQFF. The rearrangement uses TRBV7-2 and TRBJ2-1; 15 bases are shared with TRBD2. CDR1 is SGHTA, CDR2 FQGNSA, per germline. V shed 4 bases, J shed 4 bases, and the junction held 2 bases outside the gene matches. The CDR3 consists of 16 residues.

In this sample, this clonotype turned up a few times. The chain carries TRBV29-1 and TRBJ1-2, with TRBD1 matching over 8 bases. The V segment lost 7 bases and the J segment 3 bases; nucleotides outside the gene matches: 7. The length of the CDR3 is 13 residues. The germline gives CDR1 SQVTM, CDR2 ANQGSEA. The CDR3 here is CSAWGTGDYGYTF. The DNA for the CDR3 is TGCAGCGCGTGGGGGACAGGAGACTATGGCTACACCTTC.

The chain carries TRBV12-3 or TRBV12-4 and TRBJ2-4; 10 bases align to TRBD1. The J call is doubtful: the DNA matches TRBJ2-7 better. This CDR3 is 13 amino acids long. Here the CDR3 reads CASFGTGAYEQYF. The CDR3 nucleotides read TGTGCCAGTTTCGGGACAGGGGCTTACGAGCAGTACTTC.

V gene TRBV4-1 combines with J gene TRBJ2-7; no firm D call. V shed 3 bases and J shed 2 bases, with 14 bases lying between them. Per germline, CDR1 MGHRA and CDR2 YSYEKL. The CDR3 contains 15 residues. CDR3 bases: TGCGCCAGCAGCCAGCGACACCTTACCACCTACGAGCAGTACTTC. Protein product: CASSQRHLTTYEQYF.

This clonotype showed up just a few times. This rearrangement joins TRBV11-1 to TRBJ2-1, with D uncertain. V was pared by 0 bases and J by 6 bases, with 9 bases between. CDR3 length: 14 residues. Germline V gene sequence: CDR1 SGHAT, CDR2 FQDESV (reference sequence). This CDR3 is CASSLAGSGNEQFF. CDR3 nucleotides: TGTGCCAGCAGCTTAGCGGGATCCGGCAATGAGCAGTTCTTC.

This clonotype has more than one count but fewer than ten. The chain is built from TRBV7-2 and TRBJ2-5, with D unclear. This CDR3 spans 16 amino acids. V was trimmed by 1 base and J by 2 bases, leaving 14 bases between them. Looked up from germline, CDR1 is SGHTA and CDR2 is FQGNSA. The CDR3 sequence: CASSLVVGTQQETQYF. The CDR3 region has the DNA TGTGCCAGCAGCTTAGTCGTGGGAACACAACAAGAGACCCAGTACTTC.